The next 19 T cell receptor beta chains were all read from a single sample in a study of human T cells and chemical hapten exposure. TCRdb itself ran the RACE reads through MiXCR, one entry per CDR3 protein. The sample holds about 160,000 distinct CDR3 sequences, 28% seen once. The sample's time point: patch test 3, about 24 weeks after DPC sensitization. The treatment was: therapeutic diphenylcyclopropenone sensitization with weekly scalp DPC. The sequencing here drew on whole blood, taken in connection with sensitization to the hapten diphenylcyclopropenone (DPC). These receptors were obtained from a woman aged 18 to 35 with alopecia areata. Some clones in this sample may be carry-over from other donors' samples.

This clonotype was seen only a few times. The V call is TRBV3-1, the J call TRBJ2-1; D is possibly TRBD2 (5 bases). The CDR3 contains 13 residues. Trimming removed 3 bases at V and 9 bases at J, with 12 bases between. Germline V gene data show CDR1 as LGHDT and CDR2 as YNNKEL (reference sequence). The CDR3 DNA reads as TGTGCCAGCAGCCAGGGCTCTAGCAGTGAGCAGTTCTTC. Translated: CASSQGSSSEQFF.

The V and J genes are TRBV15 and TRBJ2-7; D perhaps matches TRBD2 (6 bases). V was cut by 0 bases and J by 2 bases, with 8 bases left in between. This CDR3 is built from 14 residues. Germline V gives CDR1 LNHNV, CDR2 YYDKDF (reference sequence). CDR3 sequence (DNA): TGTGCCACCAGCAGAGATACGGGAGCCTACGAGCAGTACTTC. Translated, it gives CATSRDTGAYEQYF.

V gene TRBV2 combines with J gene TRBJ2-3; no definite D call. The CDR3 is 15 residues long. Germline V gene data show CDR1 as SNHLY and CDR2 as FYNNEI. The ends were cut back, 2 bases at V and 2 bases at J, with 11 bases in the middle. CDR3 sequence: CASSERFVYTDTQYF. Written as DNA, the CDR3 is TGTGCCAGCAGTGAACGGTTCGTTTACACAGATACGCAGTATTTT. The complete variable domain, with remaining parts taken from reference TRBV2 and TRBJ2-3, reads EPEVTQTPSHQVTQMGQEVILRCVPISNHLYFYWYRQILGQKVEFLVSFYNNEISEKSEIFDDQFSVERPDGSNFTLKIRSTKLEDSAMYFCASSERFVYTDTQYFGPGTRLTVL.

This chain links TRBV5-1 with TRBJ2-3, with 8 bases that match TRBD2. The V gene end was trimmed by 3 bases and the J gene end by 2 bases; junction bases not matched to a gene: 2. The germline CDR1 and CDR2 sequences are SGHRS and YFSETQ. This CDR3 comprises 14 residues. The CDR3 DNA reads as TGCGCCAGCAGCTCAGCGGGGGTCACAGATACGCAGTATTTT. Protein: CASSSAGVTDTQYF.

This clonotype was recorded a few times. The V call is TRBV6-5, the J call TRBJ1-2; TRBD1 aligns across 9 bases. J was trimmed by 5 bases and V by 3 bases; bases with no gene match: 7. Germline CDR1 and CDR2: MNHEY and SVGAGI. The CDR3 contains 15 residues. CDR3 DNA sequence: TGTGCCAGCAGTTATGGGGACAGGGCGTTTTATGGCTACACCTTC. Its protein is CASSYGDRAFYGYTF.

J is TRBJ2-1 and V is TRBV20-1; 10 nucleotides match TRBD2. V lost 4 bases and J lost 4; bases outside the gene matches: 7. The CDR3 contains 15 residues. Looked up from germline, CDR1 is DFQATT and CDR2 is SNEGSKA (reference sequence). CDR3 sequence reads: CSAKQLAGRYNEQFF. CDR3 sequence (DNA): TGCAGTGCTAAGCAACTAGCGGGAAGGTACAATGAGCAGTTCTTC.

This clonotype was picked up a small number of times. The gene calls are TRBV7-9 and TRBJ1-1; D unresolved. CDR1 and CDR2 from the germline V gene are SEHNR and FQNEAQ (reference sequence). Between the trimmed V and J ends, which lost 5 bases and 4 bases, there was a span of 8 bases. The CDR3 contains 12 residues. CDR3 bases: TGTGCCAGCAGCCATAGGAGCACTGAAGCTTTCTTT. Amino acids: CASSHRSTEAFF.

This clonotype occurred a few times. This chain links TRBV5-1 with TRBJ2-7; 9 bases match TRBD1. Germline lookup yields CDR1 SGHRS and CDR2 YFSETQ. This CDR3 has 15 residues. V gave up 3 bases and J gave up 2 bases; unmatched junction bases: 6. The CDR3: CASSSGQGWAYEQYF. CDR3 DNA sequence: TGCGCCAGCAGCTCTGGACAGGGGTGGGCCTACGAGCAGTACTTC.

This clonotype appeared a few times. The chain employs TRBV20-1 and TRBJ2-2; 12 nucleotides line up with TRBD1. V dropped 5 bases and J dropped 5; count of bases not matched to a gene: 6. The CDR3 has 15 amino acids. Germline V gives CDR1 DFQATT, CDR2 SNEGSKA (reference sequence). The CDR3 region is CSARPGQGATGELFF. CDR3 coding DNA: TGCAGTGCTCGTCCGGGACAGGGGGCGACCGGGGAGCTGTTTTTT.

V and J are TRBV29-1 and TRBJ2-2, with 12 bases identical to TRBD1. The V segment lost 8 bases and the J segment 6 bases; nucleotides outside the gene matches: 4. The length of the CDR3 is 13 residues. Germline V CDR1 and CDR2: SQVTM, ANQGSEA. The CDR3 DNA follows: TGCAGCATCCGGGACAGGGGGCCCGGGGAGCTGTTTTTT. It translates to CSIRDRGPGELFF.

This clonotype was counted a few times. CDR3 loop: CASRPQTSGSPEQYF. As DNA, the CDR3 is TGTGCCAGCAGGCCACAGACTAGCGGGAGCCCCGAGCAGTACTTC. This chain links TRBV12-3 or TRBV12-4 with TRBJ2-7; TRBD2 matches at 12 bases. With V trimmed by 6 bases and J by 6 bases, 9 bases remained unmatched. CDR3 length: 15 amino acids.

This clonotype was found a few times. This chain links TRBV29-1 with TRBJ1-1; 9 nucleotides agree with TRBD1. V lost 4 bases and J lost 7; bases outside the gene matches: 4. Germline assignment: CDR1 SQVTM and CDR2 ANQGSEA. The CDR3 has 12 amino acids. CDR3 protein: CSVVGTGIEAFF. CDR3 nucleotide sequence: TGCAGCGTTGTCGGGACAGGGATTGAAGCTTTCTTT. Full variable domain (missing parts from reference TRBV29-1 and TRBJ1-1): SAVISQKPSRDICQRGTSLTIQCQVDSQVTMMFWYRQQPGQSLTLIATANQGSEATYESGFVIDKFPISRPNLTFSTLTVSNMSPEDSSIYLCSVVGTGIEAFFGQGTRLTVV.

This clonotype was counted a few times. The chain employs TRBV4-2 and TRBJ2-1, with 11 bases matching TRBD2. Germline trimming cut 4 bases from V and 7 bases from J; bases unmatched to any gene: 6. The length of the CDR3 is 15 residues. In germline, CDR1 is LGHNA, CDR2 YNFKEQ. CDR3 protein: CASSRSSGGGNEQFF. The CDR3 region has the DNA TGTGCCAGCAGCCGGAGTAGCGGGGGGGGAAATGAGCAGTTCTTC.

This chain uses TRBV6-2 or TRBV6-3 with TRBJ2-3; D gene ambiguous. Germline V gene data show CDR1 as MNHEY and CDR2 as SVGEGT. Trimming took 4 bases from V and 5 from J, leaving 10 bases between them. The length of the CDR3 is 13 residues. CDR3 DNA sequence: TGTGCCAGCAGTTCCCTTCGTGGAGATACGCAGTATTTT. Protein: CASSSLRGDTQYF.

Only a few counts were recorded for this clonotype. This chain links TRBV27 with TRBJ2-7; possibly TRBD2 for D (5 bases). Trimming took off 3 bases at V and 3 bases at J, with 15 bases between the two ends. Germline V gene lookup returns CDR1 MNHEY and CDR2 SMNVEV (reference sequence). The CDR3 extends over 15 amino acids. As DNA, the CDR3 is TGTGCCAGCAGTTTGCGCGGCACCGACTACTACGAGCAGTACTTC. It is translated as CASSLRGTDYYEQYF.

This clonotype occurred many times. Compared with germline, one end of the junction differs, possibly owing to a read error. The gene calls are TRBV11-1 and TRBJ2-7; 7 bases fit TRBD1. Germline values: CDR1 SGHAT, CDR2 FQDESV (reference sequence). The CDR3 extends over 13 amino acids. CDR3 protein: CATSVNRGYEQYF. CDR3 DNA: TGTGCCACCAGCGTTAACAGGGGCTACGAGCAGTACTTC.

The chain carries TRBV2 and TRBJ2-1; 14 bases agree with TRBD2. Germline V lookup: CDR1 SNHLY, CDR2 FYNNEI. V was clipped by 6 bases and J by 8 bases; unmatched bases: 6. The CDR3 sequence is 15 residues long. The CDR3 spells CASSPRTSGGHEQFF. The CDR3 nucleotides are TGTGCCAGCAGCCCGAGGACTAGCGGGGGGCATGAGCAGTTCTTC.

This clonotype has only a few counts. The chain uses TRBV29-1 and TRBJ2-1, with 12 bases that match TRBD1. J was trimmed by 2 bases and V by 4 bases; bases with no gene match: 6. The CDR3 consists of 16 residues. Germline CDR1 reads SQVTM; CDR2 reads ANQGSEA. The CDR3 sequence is CSVGGTGGLTYNEQFF. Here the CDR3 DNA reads TGCAGCGTTGGCGGGACAGGGGGCCTTACCTACAATGAGCAGTTCTTC.

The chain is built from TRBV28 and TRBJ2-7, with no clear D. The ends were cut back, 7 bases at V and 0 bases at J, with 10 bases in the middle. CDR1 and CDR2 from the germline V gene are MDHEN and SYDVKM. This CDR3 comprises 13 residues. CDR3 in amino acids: CASIGESSYEQYF. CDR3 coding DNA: TGTGCCAGCATCGGCGAGAGCTCCTACGAGCAGTACTTC.